These 5 T cell receptor beta chains share one sample of origin, sequenced in a study of blood T cell repertoires in COVID-19. Profiling relied on immunoSEQ multiplex PCR, and the TCRdb table lists in-frame clones only, not all of them. This sample yields some 320,000 clones, of which 65% to 90% are seen a single time; approximately 7.9% belongs to the top ten. Source material: peripheral blood. These TCRs come from a human donor in a cohort sampled during active COVID-19.

V usage is TRBV10-2 and J usage is TRBJ2-3; no firm D call. Germline lookup yields CDR1 WSHSY and CDR2 SAAADI. The V end was cut by 3 bases, the J end by 0 bases, with 4 bases between. The CDR3 contains 13 residues. In DNA, the CDR3 is TGCGCCAGCAGTGACTATAGCACAGATACGCAGTATTTT. This sequence encodes CASSDYSTDTQYF.

This rearrangement joins TRBV6-5 to TRBJ1-2; the D is unclear. CDR3 size: 16 residues. V dropped 4 bases and J dropped 0 bases, with 15 bases sitting between them. Germline lookup yields CDR1 MNHEY and CDR2 SVGAGI. In DNA, the CDR3 is TGTGCCAGCAGTTTGGGTCAGGTGGATTCTAACTATGGCTACACCTTC. Protein product: CASSLGQVDSNYGYTF.

This rearrangement joins TRBV5-1 to TRBJ2-5; 14 bases are a match to TRBD2. V lost 0 bases and J lost 5; bases outside the gene matches: 9. The CDR3 spans 18 residues. Germline CDR1 is SGHRS and CDR2 is YFSETQ. The CDR3 spells CASSLEGLAGVPRETQYF. The CDR3 DNA follows: TGCGCCAGCAGCTTGGAGGGACTAGCGGGGGTCCCGAGGGAGACCCAGTACTTC.

This chain connects TRBV6-2 or TRBV6-3 to TRBJ1-2; unclear D gene. In germline, CDR1 is MNHEY, CDR2 SVGEGT. The CDR3 has 15 residues. The V end lost 3 bases, the J end lost 5 bases, and 16 bases lay between the germline ends. CDR3 sequence (DNA): TGTGCCAGCAGTTATATGGGTATCGCGGGATATGGCTACACCTTC. This sequence encodes CASSYMGIAGYGYTF.

CDR3 bases: TGCGCCAGCAGCCAAGGATTTGCTGGGGGGGCTGTTCGAGAAAAACTGTTTTTT. Translating it yields CASSQGFAGGAVREKLFF. The chain carries TRBV4-1 and TRBJ1-4; weak D call: TRBD1 (6 bases). CDR3 length equals 18 residues. Trimming shortened V by 1 base and J by 8 bases, and 23 bases separated the two germline ends. Looked up from germline, CDR1 is MGHRA and CDR2 is YSYEKL.